This T cell receptor beta chain is from a study of T cells in Graves' hyperthyroidism and ophthalmopathy. This clonotype was seen at least ten times. V gave up 0 bases and J gave up 8 bases, with 7 bases separating them. The germline gives CDR1 MNHNY, CDR2 SVGAGI (reference sequence). CDR3 length: 13 residues. Using RNA transcripts as the source, TCR beta CDR3 regions were amplified. First-round RT-PCR targeting the TCR CDR3 was performed with the HTBI primer set. TCRdb passed the multiplex PCR reads through MiXCR, listing each CDR3 protein once. Of roughly 570,000 distinct CDR3 sequences listed, just over 45% are singletons.

This chain links TRBV6-6 with TRBJ1-4; D ambiguous. This sequence originates from an adult woman with Graves' disease, either hyperthyroidism or ophthalmopathy (not recorded which). Source material: peripheral blood or thyroid tissue (not recorded which). CDR3 protein: CASSYSRQEKLFF. In nucleotides, the CDR3 is TGTGCCAGCAGTTACTCACGTCAGGAAAAACTGTTTTTT.